Listed below are T cell receptor beta chains from one sample, sequenced in a study of blood T cells in healthy people across ages. TCRdb analysed the 5' RACE reads with MiXCR anew, one entry per CDR3 protein. Seen here are approximately 800,000 distinct CDR3 sequences, around a quarter observed once, and the top ten hold more than 3%. The sample also formed part of further work on T cells of mothers and their children.

Sequenced: blood. The origin of the receptors is a boy between 10 and 17 years old in good health. The CDR3 runs from the conserved cysteine through the conserved F or W. Fields, in order: CDR3 protein, CDR3 DNA, V gene, clone size, D gene, J gene. The D gene is left open where the match is weak. Where a row states a size, it is once, few, many or the class of an expanded clone; other rows omit it.

CDR3 protein: CASSTQGGREQFF
CDR3 DNA: TGTGCCAGCAGCACCCAGGGGGGCAGGGAGCAGTTCTTC
V gene: TRBV7-9
clone size: few
D gene: -
J gene: TRBJ2-1

CDR3 protein: CASSQVQQEGYGYTF
CDR3 DNA: TGTGCCAGCAGCCAAGTTCAACAGGAAGGCTATGGCTACACCTTC
V gene: TRBV4-2
clone size: few
D gene: -
J gene: TRBJ1-2

CDR3 protein: CARSLPKGGGLAGIPQETQYF
CDR3 DNA: TGTGCCAGGTCACTACCGAAAGGAGGGGGCCTAGCGGGCATCCCCCAAGAGACCCAGTACTTC
V gene: TRBV18
clone size: once
D gene: -
J gene: TRBJ2-5

CDR3 protein: CASSLGSGTQSRPYNEQFF
CDR3 DNA: TGTGCCAGCAGCCTAGGGTCCGGGACCCAGAGCCGACCCTACAATGAGCAGTTCTTC
V gene: TRBV7-3
clone size: few
D gene: -
J gene: TRBJ2-1

CDR3 protein: CASSQEGGSSTDTQYF
CDR3 DNA: TGCGCCAGCAGCCAAGAGGGGGGGTCTAGCACAGATACGCAGTATTTT
V gene: TRBV4-1
clone size: -
D gene: TRBD2
J gene: TRBJ2-3

CDR3 protein: CSAPVVAVNTDTQYF
CDR3 DNA: TGCAGTGCCCCGGTGGTAGCGGTGAACACAGATACGCAGTATTTT
V gene: TRBV20-1
clone size: -
D gene: -
J gene: TRBJ2-3

CDR3 protein: CASSLGVLRQETQYF
CDR3 DNA: TGCGCCAGCAGTCTGGGGGTCTTACGGCAAGAGACCCAGTACTTC
V gene: TRBV4-3
clone size: few
D gene: -
J gene: TRBJ2-5

CDR3 protein: CSAWSGANVLTF
CDR3 DNA: TGCAGCGCCTGGTCTGGGGCCAACGTCCTGACTTTC
V gene: TRBV29-1
clone size: -
D gene: -
J gene: TRBJ2-6

CDR3 protein: CSAPTALNTDTQYF
CDR3 DNA: TGCAGTGCCCCGACAGCTCTTAACACAGATACGCAGTATTTT
V gene: TRBV20-1
clone size: -
D gene: -
J gene: TRBJ2-3

CDR3 protein: CASSWGLFYEQYF
CDR3 DNA: TGTGCCAGCAGCTGGGGACTGTTCTACGAGCAGTACTTC
V gene: TRBV12-3/TRBV12-4
clone size: -
D gene: -
J gene: TRBJ2-7

CDR3 protein: CASSEKADPEYNEQFF
CDR3 DNA: TGTGCCAGCAGTGAGAAAGCGGACCCAGAGTACAATGAGCAGTTCTTC
V gene: TRBV2
clone size: -
D gene: -
J gene: TRBJ2-1

CDR3 protein: CASSRDRKNSPLHF
CDR3 DNA: TGTGCCAGCAGCCGCGACAGGAAAAATTCACCCCTCCACTTT
V gene: TRBV9
clone size: few
D gene: -
J gene: TRBJ1-6

CDR3 protein: CASSYSGPTYEQYF
CDR3 DNA: TGTGCCAGCAGTTACTCTGGACCAACCTACGAGCAGTACTTC
V gene: TRBV6-5
clone size: -
D gene: -
J gene: TRBJ2-7

CDR3 protein: CASSLWLWGRELSPLHF
CDR3 DNA: TGTGCCAGCAGTTTATGGCTGTGGGGGCGAGAGCTCTCACCCCTCCACTTT
V gene: TRBV28
clone size: -
D gene: -
J gene: TRBJ1-6

CDR3 protein: CASSLSGTILRENEQFF
CDR3 DNA: TGTGCCAGCAGTTTAAGCGGGACAATCTTGCGGGAGAATGAGCAGTTCTTC
V gene: TRBV7-3
clone size: -
D gene: -
J gene: TRBJ2-1

CDR3 protein: CASSFPGQDRYEQYF
CDR3 DNA: TGTGCCAGCAGCTTCCCGGGACAGGATCGGTACGAGCAGTACTTC
V gene: TRBV13
clone size: -
D gene: TRBD1
J gene: TRBJ2-7

CDR3 protein: CASRKDSNSNQPQHF
CDR3 DNA: TGTGCCAGCAGAAAGGACAGTAATAGCAATCAGCCCCAGCATTTT
V gene: TRBV6-1
clone size: few
D gene: -
J gene: TRBJ1-5

CDR3 protein: CASKIGQGGTGELFF
CDR3 DNA: TGTGCCAGCAAAATCGGACAGGGTGGGACCGGGGAGCTGTTTTTT
V gene: TRBV6-7
clone size: -
D gene: TRBD1
J gene: TRBJ2-2

CDR3 protein: CSASRDRLYGYTF
CDR3 DNA: TGCAGTGCGTCCCGGGACAGGCTTTATGGCTACACCTTC
V gene: TRBV20-1
clone size: -
D gene: TRBD1
J gene: TRBJ1-2

CDR3 protein: CASSLDGARGYF
CDR3 DNA: TGCGCCAGCAGCTTGGATGGCGCCCGGGGGTACTTC
V gene: TRBV5-1
clone size: -
D gene: -
J gene: TRBJ2-7

CDR3 protein: CASSGGLPSTDTQYF
CDR3 DNA: TGTGCCAGCAGCGGGGGACTCCCTAGCACAGATACGCAGTATTTT
V gene: TRBV13
clone size: few
D gene: -
J gene: TRBJ2-3

CDR3 protein: CATSRFKQGAETQYF
CDR3 DNA: TGTGCCACCAGCAGATTTAAACAGGGGGCCGAGACCCAGTACTTC
V gene: TRBV15
clone size: few
D gene: TRBD1
J gene: TRBJ2-5

CDR3 protein: CASSSGLGTYEQYF
CDR3 DNA: TGTGCCAGCAGCTCCGGACTAGGAACCTACGAGCAGTACTTC
V gene: TRBV7-9
clone size: few
D gene: TRBD2
J gene: TRBJ2-7

CDR3 protein: CASSSGTGRSYEQYF
CDR3 DNA: TGTGCCAGCAGTTCCGGGACAGGGAGGTCCTACGAGCAGTACTTC
V gene: TRBV12-3/TRBV12-4
clone size: -
D gene: TRBD1
J gene: TRBJ2-7

CDR3 protein: CASGTSGKLYEQYF
CDR3 DNA: TGTGCCAGCGGGACTAGCGGGAAACTCTACGAGCAGTACTTC
V gene: TRBV27
clone size: few
D gene: TRBD2
J gene: TRBJ2-7

CDR3 protein: CASSRSGGQSSYNEQFF
CDR3 DNA: TGTGCCAGCAGCAGAAGCGGGGGGCAAAGCTCCTACAATGAGCAGTTCTTC
V gene: TRBV5-6
clone size: -
D gene: TRBD2
J gene: TRBJ2-1

CDR3 protein: CSGLGGQPSYGYTF
CDR3 DNA: TGCAGTGGGCTCGGGGGCCAGCCCTCGTATGGCTACACCTTC
V gene: TRBV20-1
clone size: few
D gene: -
J gene: TRBJ1-2

CDR3 protein: CASSQTGLRDQQYF
CDR3 DNA: TGTGCCAGCAGCCAAACGGGACTGAGGGATCAGCAGTACTTC
V gene: TRBV3-1
clone size: few
D gene: -
J gene: TRBJ2-7

CDR3 protein: CSAQGQNSYEQYF
CDR3 DNA: TGCAGTGCCCAGGGACAGAACTCCTACGAGCAGTACTTC
V gene: TRBV20-1
clone size: few
D gene: TRBD1
J gene: TRBJ2-7

CDR3 protein: CTSSTADSSYEQYF
CDR3 DNA: TGTACCAGCAGTACCGCGGACAGCTCCTACGAGCAGTACTTC
V gene: TRBV12-3/TRBV12-4
clone size: -
D gene: -
J gene: TRBJ2-7

CDR3 protein: CATSGLRADSYNEQFF
CDR3 DNA: TGTGCCACCAGTGGTTTGCGGGCAGACTCCTACAATGAGCAGTTCTTC
V gene: TRBV24-1
clone size: -
D gene: -
J gene: TRBJ2-1

CDR3 protein: CASSLEGITLHF
CDR3 DNA: TGCGCCAGCAGCTTGGAAGGCATCACCCTCCACTTT
V gene: TRBV5-1
clone size: -
D gene: -
J gene: TRBJ1-6

CDR3 protein: CASSLQQGSYEQYF
CDR3 DNA: TGTGCCAGCAGCTTACAGCAGGGATCCTACGAGCAGTACTTC
V gene: TRBV7-2
clone size: -
D gene: -
J gene: TRBJ2-7

CDR3 protein: CASKRWLAAQETQYF
CDR3 DNA: TGTGCCAGCAAGCGCTGGCTAGCGGCCCAAGAGACCCAGTACTTC
V gene: TRBV27
clone size: -
D gene: TRBD2
J gene: TRBJ2-5

CDR3 protein: CASSLYGGGPSYEQYF
CDR3 DNA: TGTGCCAGCAGTTTATATGGCGGGGGTCCCTCCTACGAGCAGTACTTC
V gene: TRBV6-5
clone size: -
D gene: TRBD2
J gene: TRBJ2-7

CDR3 protein: CNARRQHGTSGRAWGDEQFF
CDR3 DNA: TGCAATGCTAGAAGGCAACACGGGACTAGCGGGAGGGCCTGGGGGGATGAGCAGTTCTTC
V gene: TRBV20-1
clone size: few
D gene: TRBD2
J gene: TRBJ2-1

CDR3 protein: CASSEELVGNEQFF
CDR3 DNA: TGTGCCAGCAGTGAAGAACTAGTGGGCAATGAGCAGTTCTTC
V gene: TRBV2
clone size: few
D gene: -
J gene: TRBJ2-1

CDR3 protein: CASSSDTGTGGEETQYF
CDR3 DNA: TGTGCCAGCAGTTCCGACACTGGGACAGGGGGCGAAGAGACCCAGTACTTC
V gene: TRBV6-5
clone size: -
D gene: TRBD1
J gene: TRBJ2-5

CDR3 protein: CSARDVSTHTGELFF
CDR3 DNA: TGCAGTGCTAGAGATGTTTCGACTCACACCGGGGAGCTGTTTTTT
V gene: TRBV20-1
clone size: few
D gene: -
J gene: TRBJ2-2

CDR3 protein: CASSSGPHGSETQYF
CDR3 DNA: TGTGCCAGCAGCTCCGGACCTCACGGTTCGGAGACCCAGTACTTC
V gene: TRBV7-2
clone size: few
D gene: -
J gene: TRBJ2-5

CDR3 protein: CASSKTGGTEAFF
CDR3 DNA: TGTGCCAGCAGCAAGACAGGGGGCACTGAAGCTTTCTTT
V gene: TRBV12-3/TRBV12-4
clone size: many
D gene: TRBD1
J gene: TRBJ1-1

CDR3 protein: CASSQTGTGKYNEQFF
CDR3 DNA: TGTGCCAGCAGCCAGACCGGGACAGGGAAGTACAATGAGCAGTTCTTC
V gene: TRBV7-9
clone size: few
D gene: TRBD1
J gene: TRBJ2-1

CDR3 protein: CASSPRTSGESQETQYF
CDR3 DNA: TGTGCCAGCAGCCCACGGACTAGCGGGGAATCACAAGAGACCCAGTACTTC
V gene: TRBV7-9
clone size: -
D gene: TRBD2
J gene: TRBJ2-5

CDR3 protein: CSVGQGDNYGYTF
CDR3 DNA: TGCAGCGTCGGACAGGGGGACAACTATGGCTACACCTTC
V gene: TRBV29-1
clone size: -
D gene: TRBD1
J gene: TRBJ1-2

CDR3 protein: CASSQVDRDSSPLHF
CDR3 DNA: TGTGCCAGCAGCCAAGTGGACAGGGACAGCTCACCCCTCCACTTT
V gene: TRBV28
clone size: few
D gene: TRBD1
J gene: TRBJ1-6

CDR3 protein: CASRKTSGGFPDTQYF
CDR3 DNA: TGTGCCAGCAGGAAGACTAGCGGGGGTTTCCCAGATACGCAGTATTTT
V gene: TRBV6-4
clone size: -
D gene: TRBD2
J gene: TRBJ2-3

CDR3 protein: CASSDGYYGYTF
CDR3 DNA: TGTGCCAGCAGTGACGGGTACTATGGCTACACCTTC
V gene: TRBV12-3/TRBV12-4
clone size: -
D gene: -
J gene: TRBJ1-2

CDR3 protein: CASSLQGGTSTDTQYF
CDR3 DNA: TGTGCCAGCAGCTTACAGGGTGGAACTAGCACAGATACGCAGTATTTT
V gene: TRBV7-3
clone size: -
D gene: -
J gene: TRBJ2-3

CDR3 protein: CASSPSTDTGELFF
CDR3 DNA: TGTGCCAGCAGCCCCTCGACGGACACCGGGGAGCTGTTTTTT
V gene: TRBV7-9
clone size: few
D gene: -
J gene: TRBJ2-2

CDR3 protein: CASSRTGTGVPGELFF
CDR3 DNA: TGTGCCAGCAGCCGCACCGGGACAGGGGTTCCCGGGGAGCTGTTTTTT
V gene: TRBV7-8
clone size: -
D gene: TRBD1
J gene: TRBJ2-2

CDR3 protein: CASSLFLEREGLDNEQFF
CDR3 DNA: TGTGCCAGCAGTTTATTTTTGGAGCGGGAGGGCCTTGACAATGAGCAGTTCTTC
V gene: TRBV27
clone size: -
D gene: TRBD2
J gene: TRBJ2-1

CDR3 protein: CASSLGLAGSANEQFF
CDR3 DNA: TGCGCCAGCAGCTTGGGACTAGCGGGAAGCGCCAATGAGCAGTTCTTC
V gene: TRBV5-1
clone size: many
D gene: TRBD2
J gene: TRBJ2-1

CDR3 protein: CASSGWDRDGYGYTF
CDR3 DNA: TGTGCCAGCAGTGGCTGGGACAGGGATGGCTATGGCTACACCTTC
V gene: TRBV27
clone size: few
D gene: TRBD1
J gene: TRBJ1-2

CDR3 protein: CASSPHGGETQYF
CDR3 DNA: TGTGCCAGCAGCCCCCATGGGGGGGAGACCCAGTACTTC
V gene: TRBV7-8
clone size: few
D gene: -
J gene: TRBJ2-5

CDR3 protein: CASSYPGVEIYEQYF
CDR3 DNA: TGTGCCAGCAGCTACCCGGGTGTTGAGATCTACGAGCAGTACTTC
V gene: TRBV11-3
clone size: -
D gene: -
J gene: TRBJ2-7